This section outlines one T cell receptor beta chain sequence together with its context. Its antigen is unknown. One base away lies a much larger clone, so this may be a sequencing read error. From the reads, TCRdb called clonotypes with MiXCR, one entry per CDR3 protein. The data contain about 830,000 distinct CDR3 sequences, around a third of them singletons. The germline gives CDR1 SGHTA, CDR2 FQGNSA. This CDR3 is built from 14 residues. The data were taken from a study of T cell repertoires in cytomegalovirus infection. V is TRBV7-2 and J is TRBJ1-2; 9 bases line up with TRBD1. The sample consisted of cultured CD8+ T cells from PBMCs, taken from culture after CMV antigen stimulation. This receptor was obtained from a human donor in good health (CMV status not recorded). Some clones in this sample may be carry-over from other donors' samples. The CDR3 region is CVSSLARTGEGYTF. DNA for the CDR3: TGTGTCAGCAGCTTAGCAAGGACAGGGGAAGGCTACACCTTC.